These T cell receptor beta chains were read from a single sample in a study of control samples from healthy donors and cancer patients. Method: immunoSEQ multiplex PCR; TCRdb's copy keeps in-frame clones and lacks some. The repertoire holds approximately 89,000 clones, about 89% seen once, with around 18% in the top ten. The sample taken for sequencing was blood. Receptors originate from a man between 50 and 59 years old in good health. The CDR3 runs from the conserved cysteine through the conserved F or W. The D gene is left open where the match is weak. Clone sizes are given selectively: once, few, many, or a class where the clone is expanded.

TRBJ1-2,.,TRBV5-1,.,CASSSGQPGSGYTF,TGCGCCAGCAGCTCAGGACAGCCCGGGAGTGGCTACACCTTC
TRBJ2-3,TRBD2,TRBV30,once,CAWSLAGGVDTQYF,TGTGCCTGGAGCTTGGCGGGAGGGGTAGATACGCAGTATTTT
TRBJ2-2,.,TRBV19,.,CASSILSLHTGELFF,TGTGCCAGTAGTATTCTTTCCCTTCACACCGGGGAGCTGTTTTTT
TRBJ1-4,.,TRBV15,few,CATSRDKAWDEKLFF,TGTGCCACCAGCAGAGATAAGGCATGGGATGAAAAACTGTTTTTT
TRBJ2-5,.,TRBV9,once,CASSRGQETQYF,TGTGCCAGCAGCCGAGGGCAGGAGACCCAGTACTTC
TRBJ1-1,.,TRBV7-2,.,CASSLVWGPGTEAFF,TGTGCCAGCAGCTTAGTGTGGGGGCCCGGCACTGAAGCTTTCTTT
TRBJ2-7,.,TRBV6-5,.,CASSYSGLADEQYF,TGTGCCAGCAGTTACTCAGGGCTAGCCGACGAGCAGTACTTC
TRBJ1-4,.,TRBV7-8,.,CASSWVRTSNEKLFF,TGTGCCAGCAGCTGGGTTCGAACATCTAATGAAAAACTGTTTTTT
TRBJ2-3,.,TRBV12-5,.,CASGPGGTDTQYF,TGTGCTAGTGGTCCCGGAGGCACAGATACGCAGTATTTT
TRBJ1-2,.,TRBV7-2,.,CASSSRDPDYGYTF,TGTGCCAGCAGCTCCCGGGACCCAGACTATGGCTACACCTTC
TRBJ1-1,.,TRBV5-1,.,CASSPTRSAEAFF,TGCGCCAGCAGCCCGACAAGATCGGCTGAAGCTTTCTTT
TRBJ1-6,.,TRBV10-2,few,CASSESEVSPLHF,TGCGCCAGCAGTGAGTCGGAGGTTTCACCCCTCCACTTT
TRBJ2-5,TRBD2,TRBV4-2,.,CASSLGTSGAQETQYF,TGTGCCAGCAGCCTCGGGACTAGCGGGGCCCAAGAGACCCAGTACTTC
TRBJ1-2,.,TRBV2,.,CASSLQGSDGYTF,TGTGCCAGCAGCTTACAGGGCTCGGATGGCTACACCTTC
TRBJ2-7,.,TRBV6-2/TRBV6-3,.,CASSPTGLDYEQYF,TGTGCCAGCAGTCCCACGGGGCTTGACTACGAGCAGTACTTC
TRBJ1-2,.,TRBV2,.,CASRLDTSYGYTF,TGTGCCAGCAGACTGGACACCTCCTATGGCTACACCTTC
TRBJ1-5,.,TRBV7-9,.,CASSKNRDSNQPQHF,TGTGCCAGCAGTAAAAACCGGGATAGCAATCAGCCCCAGCATTTT
TRBJ2-1,.,TRBV11-2,once,CASSFTRHNEQFF,TGTGCCAGCAGCTTTACCCGACACAATGAGCAGTTCTTC
TRBJ1-3,.,TRBV2,few,CASSEGTVSSGNTIYF,TGTGCCAGCAGTGAAGGAACGGTCAGCTCTGGAAACACCATATATTTT
TRBJ2-5,TRBD2,TRBV5-1,.,CASSLGSGRAQETQYF,TGCGCCAGCAGCTTGGGTAGCGGGAGGGCCCAAGAGACCCAGTACTTC
TRBJ1-2,TRBD1,TRBV27,.,CASSLDRAAVLRGQSYTF,TGTGCCAGCAGTTTAGATCGGGCAGCCGTCTTGAGGGGGCAGAGCTACACCTTC
TRBJ1-4,.,TRBV4-3,.,CASSQDRAGAQEKLFF,TGCGCCAGCAGCCAAGATAGGGCAGGGGCGCAAGAAAAACTGTTTTTT
TRBJ2-5,.,TRBV3-1/TRBV3-2,.,CASSQGHGRETQYF,TGTGCCAGCAGCCAAGGCCACGGTCGGGAGACCCAGTACTTC
TRBJ2-1,.,TRBV18,.,CASSPRAGSWNEQFF,TGTGCCAGCTCACCACGGGCAGGGTCGTGGAATGAGCAGTTCTTC
TRBJ2-1,TRBD2,TRBV5-1,.,CASSSEGGLAGSSSYNEQFF,TGCGCCAGCAGCTCTGAGGGGGGACTAGCGGGGAGTAGTTCCTACAATGAGCAGTTCTTC
TRBJ2-7,TRBD1,TRBV7-2,.,CLRDSRPDEQYF,TGCCTGAGGGACAGTCGTCCCGACGAGCAGTACTTC
TRBJ2-5,TRBD1,TRBV27,.,CASSSTPGGQETQYF,TGTGCCAGCAGTTCTACACCAGGGGGACAAGAGACCCAGTACTTC
TRBJ1-2,.,TRBV10-3,.,CAISDSDNYGYTF,TGTGCCATCAGTGACAGCGATAACTATGGCTACACCTTC
TRBJ2-1,TRBD2,TRBV2,.,CASSEMAGAYNEQFF,TGTGCCAGCAGTGAAATGGCGGGAGCATACAATGAGCAGTTCTTC
TRBJ2-1,TRBD2,TRBV9,.,CASSDSGVSYNEQFF,TGTGCCAGCAGCGATAGCGGGGTCTCCTACAATGAGCAGTTCTTC
TRBJ1-5,.,TRBV7-8,.,CASSLGRWDQPQHF,TGTGCCAGCAGCTTAGGGAGGTGGGATCAGCCCCAGCATTTT